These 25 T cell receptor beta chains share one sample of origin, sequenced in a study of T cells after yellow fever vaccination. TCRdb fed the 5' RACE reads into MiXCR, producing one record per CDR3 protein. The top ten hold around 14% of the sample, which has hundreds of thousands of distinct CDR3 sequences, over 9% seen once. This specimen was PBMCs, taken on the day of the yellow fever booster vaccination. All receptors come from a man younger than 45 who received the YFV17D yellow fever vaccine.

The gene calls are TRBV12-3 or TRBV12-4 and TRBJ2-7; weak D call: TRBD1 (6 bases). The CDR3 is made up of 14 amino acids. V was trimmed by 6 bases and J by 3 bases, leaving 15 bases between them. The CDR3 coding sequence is TGTGCCAGCAGCCAACAGGGTTATCTCTACGAGCAGTACTTC. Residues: CASSQQGYLYEQYF.

CDR3 coding DNA: TGTGCCAGCAGCTGTGGGGGACTAGCGGAACAAGAGACCCAGTACTTC. Translating it yields CASSCGGLAEQETQYF. The chain uses TRBV7-2 and TRBJ2-5; TRBD2 agrees at 11 bases. The CDR3 contains 16 residues. V trimming: 4 bases; J trimming: 2 bases; junction bases outside the gene matches: 6. Germline-derived CDR1 and CDR2 are SGHTA and FQGNSA. Full variable domain (outside the CDR3, taken from reference TRBV7-2 and TRBJ2-5): GAGVSQSPSNKVTEKGKDVELRCDPISGHTALYWYRQSLGQGLEFLIYFQGNSAPDKSGLPSDRFSAERTGGSVSTLTIQRTQQEDSAVYLCASSCGGLAEQETQYFGPGTRLLVL.

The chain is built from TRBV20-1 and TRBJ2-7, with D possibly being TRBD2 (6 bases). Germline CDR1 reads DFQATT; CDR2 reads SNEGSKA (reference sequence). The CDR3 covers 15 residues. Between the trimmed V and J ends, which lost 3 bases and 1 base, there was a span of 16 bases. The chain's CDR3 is CSARTSSGLSYEQYF. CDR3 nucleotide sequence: TGCAGTGCTAGGACTTCCAGCGGGCTTTCCTACGAGCAGTACTTC.

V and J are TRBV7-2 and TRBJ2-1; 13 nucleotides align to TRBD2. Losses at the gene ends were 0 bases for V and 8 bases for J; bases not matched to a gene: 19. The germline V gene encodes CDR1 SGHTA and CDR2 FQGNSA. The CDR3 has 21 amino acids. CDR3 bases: TGTGCCAGCAGCTTAGCCCCGGGACTAGCGGGGCAGTCCGCCTTTGGGGATGAGCAGTTCTTC. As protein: CASSLAPGLAGQSAFGDEQFF.

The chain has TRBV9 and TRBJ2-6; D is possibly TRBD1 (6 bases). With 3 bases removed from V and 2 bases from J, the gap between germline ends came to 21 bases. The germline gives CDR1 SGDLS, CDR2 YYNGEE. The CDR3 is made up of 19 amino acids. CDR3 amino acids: CASSGGGPQSKAGANVLTF. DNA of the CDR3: TGTGCCAGCAGCGGAGGGGGACCCCAATCAAAGGCTGGGGCCAACGTCCTGACTTTC.

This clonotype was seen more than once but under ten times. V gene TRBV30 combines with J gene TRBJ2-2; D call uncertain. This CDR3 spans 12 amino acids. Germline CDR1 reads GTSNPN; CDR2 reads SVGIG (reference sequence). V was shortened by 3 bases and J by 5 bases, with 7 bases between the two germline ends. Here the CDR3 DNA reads TGTGCCTGGAGGTTTGATACCGGGGAGCTGTTTTTT. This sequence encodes CAWRFDTGELFF.

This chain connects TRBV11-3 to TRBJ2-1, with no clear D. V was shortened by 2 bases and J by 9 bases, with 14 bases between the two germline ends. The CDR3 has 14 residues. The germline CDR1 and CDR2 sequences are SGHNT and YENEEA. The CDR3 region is CASSLNSLASEQFF. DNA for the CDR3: TGTGCCAGCAGCTTAAACAGCCTTGCCAGTGAGCAGTTCTTC.

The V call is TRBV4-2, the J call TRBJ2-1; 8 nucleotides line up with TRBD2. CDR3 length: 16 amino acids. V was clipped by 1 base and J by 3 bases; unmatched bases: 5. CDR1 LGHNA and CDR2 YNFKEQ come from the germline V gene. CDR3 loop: CASSQVGLAGYNEQFF. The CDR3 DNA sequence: TGTGCCAGCAGCCAAGTCGGTCTAGCGGGCTACAATGAGCAGTTCTTC.

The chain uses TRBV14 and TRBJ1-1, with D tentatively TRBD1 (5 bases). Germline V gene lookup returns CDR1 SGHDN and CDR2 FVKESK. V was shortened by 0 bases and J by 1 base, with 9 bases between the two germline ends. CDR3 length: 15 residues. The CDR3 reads CASSQERGRNTEAFF. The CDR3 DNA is TGTGCCAGCAGCCAAGAAAGGGGAAGGAACACTGAAGCTTTCTTT.

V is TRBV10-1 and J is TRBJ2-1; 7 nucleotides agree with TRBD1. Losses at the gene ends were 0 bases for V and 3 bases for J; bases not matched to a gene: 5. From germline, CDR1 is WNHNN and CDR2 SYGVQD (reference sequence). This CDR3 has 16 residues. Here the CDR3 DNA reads TGCGCCAGCAGTGAGTCCTCCAGGGGGTTCTACAATGAGCAGTTCTTC. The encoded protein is CASSESSRGFYNEQFF.

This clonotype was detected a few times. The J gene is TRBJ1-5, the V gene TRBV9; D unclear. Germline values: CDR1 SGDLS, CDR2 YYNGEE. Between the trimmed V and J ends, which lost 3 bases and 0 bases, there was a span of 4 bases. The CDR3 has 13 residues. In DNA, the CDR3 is TGTGCCAGCAGCGGGGATAGCAATCAGCCCCAGCATTTT. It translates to CASSGDSNQPQHF. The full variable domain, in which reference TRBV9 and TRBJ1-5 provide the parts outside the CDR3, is DSGVTQTPKHLITATGQRVTLRCSPRSGDLSVYWYQQSLDQGLQFLIQYYNGEERAKGNILERFSAQQFPDLHSELNLSSLELGDSALYFCASSGDSNQPQHFGDGTRLSIL.

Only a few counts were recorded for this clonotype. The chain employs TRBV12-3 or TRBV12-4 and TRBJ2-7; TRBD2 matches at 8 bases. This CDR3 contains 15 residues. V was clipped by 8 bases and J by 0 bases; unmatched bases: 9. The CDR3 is CASQSGSRRSYEQYF. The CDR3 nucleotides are TGTGCCAGCCAGAGCGGGAGTAGGCGCTCCTACGAGCAGTACTTC.

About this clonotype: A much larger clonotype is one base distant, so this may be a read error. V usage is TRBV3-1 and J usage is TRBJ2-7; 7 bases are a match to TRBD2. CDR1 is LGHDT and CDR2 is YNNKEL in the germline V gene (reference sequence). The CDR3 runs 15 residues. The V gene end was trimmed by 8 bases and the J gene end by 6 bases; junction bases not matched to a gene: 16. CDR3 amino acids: CASCPLGRMALEQYF. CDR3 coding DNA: TGTGCCAGCTGCCCCCTCGGGAGGATGGCACTCGAGCAGTACTTC.

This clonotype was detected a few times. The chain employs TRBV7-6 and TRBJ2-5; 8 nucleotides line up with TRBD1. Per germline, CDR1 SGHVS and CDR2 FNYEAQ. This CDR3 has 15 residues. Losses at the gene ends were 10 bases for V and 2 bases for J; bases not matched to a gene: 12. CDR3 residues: CATLPTGTGQETQYF. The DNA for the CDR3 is TGTGCCACACTACCCACGGGGACAGGACAAGAGACCCAGTACTTC.

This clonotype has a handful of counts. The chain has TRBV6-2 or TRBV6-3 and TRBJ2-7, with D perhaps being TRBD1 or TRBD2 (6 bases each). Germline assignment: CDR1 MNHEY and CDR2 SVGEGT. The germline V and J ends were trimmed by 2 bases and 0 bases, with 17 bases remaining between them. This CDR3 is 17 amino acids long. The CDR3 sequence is CASSYALPGEASYEQYF. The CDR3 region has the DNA TGTGCCAGCAGTTACGCCCTGCCAGGGGAGGCCTCCTACGAGCAGTACTTC.

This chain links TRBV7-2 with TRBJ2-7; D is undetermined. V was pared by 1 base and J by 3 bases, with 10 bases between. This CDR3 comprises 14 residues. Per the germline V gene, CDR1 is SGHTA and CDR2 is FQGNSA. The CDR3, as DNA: TGTGCCAGCAGCTTAGGTCGGAATCTCTACGAGCAGTACTTC. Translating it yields CASSLGRNLYEQYF.

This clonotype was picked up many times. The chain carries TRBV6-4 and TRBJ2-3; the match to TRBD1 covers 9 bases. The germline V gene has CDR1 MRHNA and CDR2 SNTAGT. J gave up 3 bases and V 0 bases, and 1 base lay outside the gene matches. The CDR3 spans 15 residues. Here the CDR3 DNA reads TGTGCCAGCAGTGACTCAGGGACAGGGACAGATACGCAGTATTTT. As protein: CASSDSGTGTDTQYF.

The CDR3 loop is CATSETDRPETQYF. Here the CDR3 DNA reads TGTGCCACCAGTGAAACGGACAGGCCAGAGACCCAGTACTTC. J is TRBJ2-5 and V is TRBV24-1, with 7 nucleotides matching TRBD1. The junction had 5 bases not matched to a gene; V was cut back by 4 bases and J by 4 bases. CDR1 is KGHDR, CDR2 SFDVKD, per germline. The CDR3 covers 14 residues.

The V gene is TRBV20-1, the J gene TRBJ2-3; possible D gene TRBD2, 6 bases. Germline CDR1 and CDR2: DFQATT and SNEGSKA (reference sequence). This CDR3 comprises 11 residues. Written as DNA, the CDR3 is TGCGGTGTAGCGGCCACAGATACGCAGTATTTT. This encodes CGVAATDTQYF.

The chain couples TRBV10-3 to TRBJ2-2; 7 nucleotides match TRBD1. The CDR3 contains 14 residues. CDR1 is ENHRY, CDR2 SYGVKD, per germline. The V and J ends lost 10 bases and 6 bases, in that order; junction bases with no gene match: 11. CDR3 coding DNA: TGTGCCACCACTGGACAGGTCGACGCCGGGGAGCTGTTTTTT. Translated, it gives CATTGQVDAGELFF.

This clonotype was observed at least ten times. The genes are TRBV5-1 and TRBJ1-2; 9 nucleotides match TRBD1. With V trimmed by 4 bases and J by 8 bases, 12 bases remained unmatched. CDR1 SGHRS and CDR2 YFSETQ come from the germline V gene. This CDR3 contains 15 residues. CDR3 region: CASSRPGTGIIGYTF. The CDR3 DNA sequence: TGCGCCAGCAGCCGTCCCGGGACAGGGATCATCGGCTACACCTTC. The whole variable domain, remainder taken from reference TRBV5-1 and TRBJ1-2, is KAGVTQTPRYLIKTRGQQVTLSCSPISGHRSVSWYQQTPGQGLQFLFEYFSETQRNKGNFPGRFSGRQFSNSRSEMNVSTLELGDSALYLCASSRPGTGIIGYTFGSGTRLTVV.

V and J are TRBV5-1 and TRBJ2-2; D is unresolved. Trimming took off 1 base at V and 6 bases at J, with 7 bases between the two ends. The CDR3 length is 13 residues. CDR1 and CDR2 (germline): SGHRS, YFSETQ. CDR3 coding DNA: TGCGCCAGCAGCTTGACTCCACCCGGGGAGCTGTTTTTT. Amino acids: CASSLTPPGELFF.

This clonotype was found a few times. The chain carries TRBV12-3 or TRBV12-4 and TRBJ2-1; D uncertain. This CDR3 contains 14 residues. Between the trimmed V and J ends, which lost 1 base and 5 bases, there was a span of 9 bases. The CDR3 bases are TGTGCCAGCAGTTTAGGTTCCCAGAACAATGAGCAGTTCTTC. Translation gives CASSLGSQNNEQFF.

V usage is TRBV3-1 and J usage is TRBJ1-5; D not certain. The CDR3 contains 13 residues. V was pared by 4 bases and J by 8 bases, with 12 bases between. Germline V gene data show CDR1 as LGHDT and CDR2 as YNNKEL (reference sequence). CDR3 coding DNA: TGTGCCAGCAGCCGGGGTAGCAAGGAGCCCCAGCATTTT. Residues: CASSRGSKEPQHF.

CDR3 in amino acids: CASLPGGAGNYGYTF. CDR3 DNA sequence: TGTGCCAGCCTCCCCGGGGGGGCAGGAAACTATGGCTACACCTTC. The chain recombines TRBV6-1 with TRBJ1-2, with a possible D match to TRBD1 (6 bases). The ends were cut back, 8 bases at V and 2 bases at J, with 18 bases in the middle. CDR3 length equals 15 residues. Germline lookup yields CDR1 MNHNS and CDR2 SASEGT.